This TCR beta chain is drawn from a study of T-cell reconstitution after alpha-beta-depleted transplantation in children. This clonotype was seen many times. Preparation of the TCRbeta library used unique molecular identifiers. Each CDR3 protein is one row after TCRdb ran MiXCR on the PCR reads. The top ten clones hold roughly 2.6% of a sample with 200,000 to 250,000 distinct CDR3 sequences, around 11% of them seen once. The CDR3 runs to 15 residues. Germline CDR1 is SGHRS and CDR2 is YFSETQ. Unmatched junction bases numbered 6, after V lost 2 bases and J lost 2 bases. The receptor was isolated from a human donor who donated a stem cell graft to a child with acute lymphoblastic leukemia. This specimen was PBMCs from the stem cell graft donor, taken from the stem cell graft. This sequence joins TRBV5-1 and TRBJ2-7; 8 nucleotides agree with TRBD2. The CDR3 bases are TGCGCCAGCAGCTTAGGAGTAGCGGGGACCTACGAGCAGTACTTC. Amino acid sequence: CASSLGVAGTYEQYF.